Listed below are T cell receptor beta chains from one sample, sequenced in a study of sequential checkpoint blockade in melanoma. Libraries were prepared by immunoSEQ multiplex PCR; TCRdb keeps only in-frame clonotypes and omits some of them. In the table there are 35,000 to 40,000 clones, 32% of which are singletons. The sequencing here drew on tumor tissue (inferred from file names), taken from a patient given nivolumab and ipilimumab in sequence. The receptors originated from a human donor with melanoma. The conserved cysteine and the conserved F or W are not part of the CDR3 here. D genes are given only for firm matches.

J | V | D | CDR3
TRBJ2-2 | TRBV11-3 | - | ASSLIGGTGELF
TRBJ1-1 | TRBV30 | - | AWSDRTFGAF
TRBJ1-1 | TRBV11-3 | - | ASSLGWAGMDTEAF
TRBJ1-1 | TRBV28 | TRBD1 | ASTLPTGAEAF
TRBJ1-5 | TRBV6-8 | - | AISSNSNQPQH
TRBJ2-7 | TRBV11-3 | - | ASSLRDSLYEQY
TRBJ1-3 | TRBV14 | - | ASSRGRGRSGNTIY
TRBJ1-1 | TRBV30 | - | AWTPGMNTEAF
TRBJ1-2 | TRBV18 | - | ASSREIYGYT
TRBJ2-3 | TRBV6-8 | - | ASTARTPTSTDTQY
TRBJ2-2 | TRBV9 | - | ASSAPGGETGELF
TRBJ2-3 | TRBV11-3 | - | ASSPEVTTDTQY
TRBJ2-3 | TRBV9 | - | ASSVAGDTQY
TRBJ1-4 | TRBV19 | - | ASSNPRGHLNEKLF
TRBJ2-6 | TRBV9 | - | ASSVVRASGANVLT
TRBJ2-5 | TRBV28 | - | ASTLRGVLETQY
TRBJ2-2 | TRBV29-1 | - | SVEGPRRGGELF
TRBJ2-1 | TRBV11-3 | TRBD1 | ASNGRGQGKVEQF
TRBJ2-3 | TRBV19 | - | ASSIDAGSTQY
TRBJ1-1 | TRBV29-1 | - | SVEVSRTENTEAF
TRBJ1-2 | TRBV11-3 | - | ASSHDGELYGYT
TRBJ2-2 | TRBV5-1 | - | ASNAGINTGELF
TRBJ2-3 | TRBV6-8 | - | ASSYSPSTDTQY
TRBJ1-3 | TRBV11-3 | - | ASSTGGRGSGNTIY
TRBJ1-5 | TRBV11-3 | TRBD1 | ASSPDRNYQPQH
TRBJ1-1 | TRBV12-5 | - | ASGLIGRNTEAF
TRBJ1-1 | TRBV11-3 | - | ASSYTYRAMGTEAF
TRBJ2-2 | TRBV11-3 | TRBD2 | ASSVTWRGVTGELF
TRBJ2-1 | TRBV11-3 | - | ASSLNPPTGSYNEQF
TRBJ2-1 | TRBV6-8 | TRBD2 | ASSGLAGVTYNEQF
TRBJ2-3 | TRBV6-8 | TRBD1 | ASRPGTGGAGDGDTQY
TRBJ2-1 | TRBV7-7 | TRBD2 | ASSLDSGGWYEQF
TRBJ1-2 | TRBV6-8 | - | ASSDLYSYTNYGYT
TRBJ2-1 | TRBV11-3 | TRBD2 | ASSEVVAGGRNEQF
TRBJ2-7 | TRBV4-1 | TRBD1 | ASSLLVTGTGGTEQY
TRBJ1-2 | TRBV28 | - | ASSFNVYGYT
TRBJ1-5 | TRBV11-3 | - | ASSHGAGQVSNQPQH
TRBJ2-7 | TRBV19 | - | ASSTPGGTEQY
TRBJ2-2 | TRBV18 | - | ASSPPISGNTGELF
TRBJ2-7 | TRBV15 | - | ATSILGGSYEQY
TRBJ2-3 | TRBV11-3 | TRBD2 | ASSLGVAGYLTDTQY
TRBJ1-5 | TRBV7-7 | TRBD1 | ASSLEGQVSQPQH
TRBJ2-7 | TRBV11-3 | - | ASSLDPSRSYEQY
TRBJ2-3 | TRBV19 | TRBD1 | ASSLLDRGDTQY
TRBJ2-7 | TRBV4-1 | - | ASSRPGAFEQY
TRBJ1-2 | TRBV28 | - | ASSLNVWGYT
TRBJ1-4 | TRBV12-5 | - | ASGLVNENREAGANEKLF
TRBJ1-2 | TRBV11-3 | - | ASSRHLGDYGYT
TRBJ1-6 | TRBV6-8 | TRBD1 | ASSYATGPASPLH
TRBJ2-2 | TRBV5-1 | - | ASSFSLAGTYTGELF
TRBJ2-1 | TRBV7-6 | - | ASSLARDGSPGV